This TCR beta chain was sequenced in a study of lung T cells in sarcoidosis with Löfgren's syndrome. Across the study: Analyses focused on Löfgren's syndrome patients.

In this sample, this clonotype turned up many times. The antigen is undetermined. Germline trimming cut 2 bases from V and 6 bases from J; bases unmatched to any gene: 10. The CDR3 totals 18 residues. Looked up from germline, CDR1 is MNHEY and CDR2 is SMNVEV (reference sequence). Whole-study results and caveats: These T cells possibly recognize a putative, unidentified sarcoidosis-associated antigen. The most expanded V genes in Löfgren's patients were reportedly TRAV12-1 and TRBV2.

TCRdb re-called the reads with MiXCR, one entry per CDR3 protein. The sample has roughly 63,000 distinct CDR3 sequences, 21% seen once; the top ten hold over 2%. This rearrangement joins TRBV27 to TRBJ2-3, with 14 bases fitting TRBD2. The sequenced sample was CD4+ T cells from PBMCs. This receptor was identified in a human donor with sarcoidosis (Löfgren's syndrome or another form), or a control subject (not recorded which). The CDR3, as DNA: TGTGCCAGCAGTTTAAAGACTGGGACTAGCGGGAGAACTGATACGCAGTATTTT. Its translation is CASSLKTGTSGRTDTQYF.